A selection of T cell receptor beta chains follows, all from one sample in a study of regulatory T cells in long-lasting Graves disease. TCRdb reprocessed the multiplex PCR reads with MiXCR, giving one entry per CDR3 protein. The sample has roughly 470,000 distinct CDR3 sequences; around 20% are singletons. The source material was peripheral blood mononuclear cells (PBMCs), sampled when the disease was refractory, from a patient treated with antithyroid drugs. The source of these receptors is a female donor with Graves disease. Each CDR3 is given with its conserved first and last residue. The D gene is left open where the match is weak. For some rows the clone size is stated as once, few or many, or as a class when expanded; others skip it.

NA | TRBJ1-1 | NA | TRBV4-1 | CASMHMGRNTEAFF | TGCGCCAGCATGCATATGGGACGGAACACTGAAGCTTTCTTT
NA | TRBJ2-7 | TRBD2 | TRBV7-8 | CASSLSGRAYYEQYF | TGTGCCAGCAGCTTAAGCGGGAGGGCCTACTACGAGCAGTACTTC
many | TRBJ1-1 | NA | TRBV6-5 | CASSYLNTEAFF | TGTGCCAGCAGTTACCTGAACACTGAAGCTTTCTTT
NA | TRBJ1-3 | NA | TRBV7-3 | CASSSRSGNTIYF | TGTGCCAGCAGCTCCCGGTCCGGAAACACCATATATTTT
NA | TRBJ1-2 | TRBD1 | TRBV27 | CASSPAQGAVGYTF | TGTGCCAGCAGTCCAGCACAGGGGGCTGTGGGCTACACCTTC
NA | TRBJ2-1 | NA | TRBV19 | CASAPQHYNEQFF | TGTGCCAGCGCCCCGCAGCACTACAATGAGCAGTTCTTC
few | TRBJ1-6 | NA | TRBV6-1 | CASARKSDSPLHF | TGTGCCAGCGCGCGTAAATCGGATTCACCCCTCCACTTT
many | TRBJ2-7 | NA | TRBV11-2 | CASSLDHGPYEQYF | TGTGCCAGCAGCTTAGATCACGGGCCCTACGAGCAGTACTTC
many | TRBJ1-1 | NA | TRBV2 | CASRETGITEAFF | TGTGCCAGCAGGGAAACAGGGATTACTGAAGCTTTCTTT
few | TRBJ1-1 | NA | TRBV7-2 | CASGHMNTEAFF | TGTGCCAGCGGACATATGAACACTGAAGCTTTCTTT
many | TRBJ2-7 | TRBD2 | TRBV27 | CASSFMAGASYEQYF | TGTGCCAGCAGTTTCATGGCGGGAGCCTCATACGAGCAGTACTTC
NA | TRBJ2-3 | TRBD1 | TRBV12-3/TRBV12-4 | CASSLGQDYTDTQYF | TGTGCCAGCAGTCTGGGACAGGACTATACAGATACGCAGTATTTT
NA | TRBJ2-1 | NA | TRBV6-5 | CASSYGGTSSYNEQFF | TGTGCCAGCAGTTACGGCGGGACGAGCTCCTACAATGAGCAGTTCTTC
NA | TRBJ2-6 | NA | TRBV19 | CASSPPFTGANVLTF | TGTGCCAGTAGTCCACCTTTTACTGGGGCCAACGTCCTGACTTTC
NA | TRBJ2-7 | NA | TRBV29-1 | CSVAPSGSYEQYF | TGCAGCGTTGCCCCGTCCGGGTCCTACGAGCAGTACTTC
few | TRBJ1-5 | TRBD1 | TRBV6-1 | CASSRTGVGQPQHF | TGTGCCAGCAGCCGCACAGGGGTAGGTCAGCCCCAGCATTTT
NA | TRBJ2-2 | NA | TRBV10-3 | CAISGLGSNTGELFF | TGTGCCATCAGCGGGCTCGGATCGAACACCGGGGAGCTGTTTTTT
few | TRBJ2-7 | TRBD2 | TRBV6-5 | CASSYLAGGVYEQYF | TGTGCCAGCAGTTACCTAGCGGGAGGGGTCTACGAGCAGTACTTC
few | TRBJ2-7 | NA | TRBV18 | CASSPVPGEQYF | TGTGCCAGCTCACCAGTTCCGGGAGAGCAGTACTTC
NA | TRBJ1-1 | NA | TRBV5-1 | CASSFEGWEAFF | TGCGCCAGCAGCTTCGAGGGCTGGGAAGCTTTCTTT
many | TRBJ2-2 | TRBD2 | TRBV6-1 | CASSPKLAGVGTGELFF | TGTGCCAGCAGCCCGAAACTAGCGGGAGTAGGCACCGGGGAGCTGTTTTTT
few | TRBJ1-6 | NA | TRBV30 | CAWSEGPRDSPLHF | TGTGCCTGGAGTGAAGGCCCTCGGGATTCACCCCTCCACTTT
NA | TRBJ2-3 | NA | TRBV5-1 | CASSFRDDTDTQYF | TGCGCCAGCAGCTTCCGGGATGACACAGATACGCAGTATTTT
many | TRBJ2-7 | NA | TRBV18 | CASSPDTGEQYF | TGTGCCAGCTCACCAGACACAGGCGAGCAGTACTTC
many | TRBJ2-7 | TRBD2 | TRBV7-2 | CASSLTSGKAQYF | TGTGCCAGCAGCTTAACAAGCGGGAAGGCCCAGTACTTC
once | TRBJ2-4 | NA | TRBV25-1 | CASSDPFRSTIQYF | TGTGCCAGCAGTGACCCTTTTCGCTCTACCATTCAGTACTTC
NA | TRBJ2-2 | NA | TRBV7-9 | CASSSRQAGVVGELFF | TGTGCCAGCAGCTCCAGACAGGCAGGGGTTGTCGGGGAGCTGTTTTTT
many | TRBJ1-2 | TRBD1 | TRBV15 | CATSSGQGNYGYTF | TGTGCCACCTCAAGCGGACAGGGAAACTATGGCTACACCTTC
NA | TRBJ1-1 | NA | TRBV6-6 | CASSYSISEMTEAFF | TGTGCCAGCAGTTACTCGATTTCCGAGATGACTGAAGCTTTCTTT